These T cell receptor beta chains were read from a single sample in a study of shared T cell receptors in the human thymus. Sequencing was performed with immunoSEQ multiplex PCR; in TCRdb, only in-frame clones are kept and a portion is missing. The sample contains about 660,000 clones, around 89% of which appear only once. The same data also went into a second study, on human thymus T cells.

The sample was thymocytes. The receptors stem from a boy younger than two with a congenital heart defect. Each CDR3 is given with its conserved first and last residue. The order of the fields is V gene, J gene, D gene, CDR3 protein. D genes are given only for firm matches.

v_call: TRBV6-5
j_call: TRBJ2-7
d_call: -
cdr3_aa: CASSYSRGARDEQYF

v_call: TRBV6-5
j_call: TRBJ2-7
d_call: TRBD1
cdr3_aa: CAPPRDSNYEQYF

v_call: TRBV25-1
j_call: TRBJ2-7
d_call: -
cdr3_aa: CASSRGDRTLGEQYF

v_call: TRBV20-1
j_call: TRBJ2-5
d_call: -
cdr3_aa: CSGDFQETQYF

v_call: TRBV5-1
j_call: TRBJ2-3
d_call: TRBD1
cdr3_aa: CASACIGQGDSDTQYF

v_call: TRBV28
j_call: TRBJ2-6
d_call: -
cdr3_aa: CASSSTPGANVLTF

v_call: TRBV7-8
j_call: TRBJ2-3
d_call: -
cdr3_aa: CASSPEGPATDTQYF

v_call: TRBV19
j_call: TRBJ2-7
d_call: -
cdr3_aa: CASSAPGHGTYEQYF

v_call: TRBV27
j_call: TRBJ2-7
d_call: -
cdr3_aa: CASSFQGSVGPRQYF

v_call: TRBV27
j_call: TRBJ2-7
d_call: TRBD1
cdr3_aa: CASSPRQGSSSYEQYF